A selection of T cell receptor beta chains follows, all from one sample in a study of blood T cells in healthy people across ages. One entry per CDR3 protein results from TCRdb running MiXCR on the 5' RACE reads. The table lists about 780,000 distinct CDR3 sequences, 35% to 50% of them singletons. Source material: blood. The receptor set was obtained from an elderly man in good health. Both conserved end residues are part of each CDR3. Each record gives: clone size, D gene, V gene, J gene, CDR3 protein, CDR3 DNA. A D gene is named only where the DNA matches it firmly. Clone sizes are given selectively: once, few, many, or a class where the clone is expanded.

NA	NA	TRBV5-1	TRBJ2-1	CASSLGEVNEQFF	TGCGCCAGCAGCTTGGGGGAGGTTAATGAGCAGTTCTTC
few	NA	TRBV28	TRBJ2-5	CASTQRTDGTGGTQYF	TGTGCCAGCACCCAACGGACAGACGGGACCGGGGGGACCCAGTACTTC
once	TRBD2	TRBV29-1	TRBJ2-7	CSVEGGSGSSYNEQYF	TGCAGCGTTGAAGGGGGTAGCGGGAGCTCCTACAATGAGCAGTACTTC
many	TRBD2	TRBV20-1	TRBJ2-3	CSASGLAGAETDTQYF	TGCAGTGCTAGTGGTCTAGCGGGAGCCGAAACAGATACGCAGTATTTT
few	TRBD1	TRBV7-2	TRBJ1-2	CASSWGQSYGYTF	TGTGCCAGCAGCTGGGGACAGTCCTATGGCTACACCTTC
NA	TRBD2	TRBV4-2	TRBJ2-3	CASSRTSGPSTDTQYF	TGTGCCAGCAGCCGGACTAGCGGGCCTAGCACAGATACGCAGTATTTT
NA	NA	TRBV3-1	TRBJ1-3	CASSQLIGSSGNTIYF	TGTGCCAGCAGCCAACTTATAGGGAGCTCTGGAAACACCATATATTTT
NA	NA	TRBV4-2	TRBJ2-5	CASSQPTDGVRETQYF	TGTGCCAGCAGCCAACCCACCGACGGGGTTCGTGAGACCCAGTACTTC
once	TRBD2	TRBV3-1	TRBJ2-7	CASSQDYGGAYEQYF	TGTGCCAGCAGCCAAGATTACGGGGGGGCTTACGAGCAGTACTTC
NA	NA	TRBV29-1	TRBJ1-1	CSVGIRQGVSTEAFF	TGCAGCGTAGGTATACGACAAGGGGTGAGCACTGAAGCTTTCTTT
NA	TRBD1	TRBV25-1	TRBJ2-5	CASSKSGTGVQETQYF	TGTGCCAGCAGTAAATCCGGGACAGGGGTCCAAGAGACCCAGTACTTC
NA	TRBD2	TRBV2	TRBJ2-1	CASSVVDGLGTYNEQFF	TGTGCCAGCAGTGTAGTAGACGGACTAGGAACTTACAATGAGCAGTTCTTC
few	TRBD1	TRBV2	TRBJ1-2	CASSEDREYGYTF	TGTGCCAGCAGTGAGGACAGGGAGTATGGCTACACCTTC
NA	TRBD2	TRBV7-8	TRBJ2-7	CASSVPGLAGSYEQYF	TGTGCCAGCAGCGTACCGGGACTAGCGGGATCCTACGAGCAGTACTTC
NA	TRBD1	TRBV20-1	TRBJ2-1	CSATTGGSYNEQFF	TGCAGTGCTACGACAGGGGGCTCCTACAATGAGCAGTTCTTC
NA	NA	TRBV29-1	TRBJ2-2	CSVELQLGGELFF	TGCAGCGTTGAACTGCAATTGGGCGGGGAGCTGTTTTTT
NA	TRBD2	TRBV24-1	TRBJ2-1	CATSDCTGLGANEQFF	TGTGCCACCAGTGATTGCACGGGACTAGGGGCCAATGAGCAGTTCTTC
NA	NA	TRBV6-6	TRBJ2-3	CASSYSSRMGGTDTQYF	TGTGCCAGCAGTTACTCTTCCCGGATGGGTGGGACAGATACGCAGTATTTT
few	NA	TRBV7-2	TRBJ2-7	CASSYGTYYEQYF	TGTGCCAGCAGCTACGGGACTTACTACGAGCAGTACTTC
NA	NA	TRBV18	TRBJ1-3	CASSTTGTEARNTIYF	TGTGCCAGCTCAACTACCGGGACGGAGGCCCGAAACACCATATATTTT
NA	NA	TRBV20-1	TRBJ2-3	CSAINPDGTDTQYF	TGCAGTGCTATTAATCCCGATGGCACAGATACGCAGTATTTT
many	NA	TRBV20-1	TRBJ2-5	CSALNPLTKREQYF	TGCAGTGCTTTGAACCCCTTGACTAAGAGGGAGCAGTACTTC
NA	TRBD1	TRBV30	TRBJ2-3	CAWSMYWGQGNTDTQYF	TGTGCCTGGTCAATGTACTGGGGACAGGGGAATACAGATACGCAGTATTTT
NA	NA	TRBV2	TRBJ2-3	CASSDFGSASTDTQYF	TGTGCCAGCAGTGATTTCGGCAGCGCGAGCACAGATACGCAGTATTTT
NA	NA	TRBV7-6	TRBJ2-7	CASSLADVGYELDEQYF	TGTGCCAGCAGCTTAGCGGACGTGGGCTACGAATTGGATGAGCAGTACTTC
NA	NA	TRBV4-2	TRBJ2-5	CASSQVGPGSEYQETQYF	TGTGCCAGCAGCCAAGTTGGCCCGGGGTCCGAGTACCAAGAGACCCAGTACTTC
NA	TRBD1	TRBV6-6	TRBJ1-2	CASSWDRPDNYGYTF	TGTGCCAGCAGTTGGGACAGGCCTGATAACTATGGCTACACCTTC
NA	NA	TRBV20-1	TRBJ2-5	CSGELQETQYF	TGCAGTGGCGAGCTGCAAGAGACCCAGTACTTC
NA	TRBD2	TRBV12-3/TRBV12-4	TRBJ2-4	CASSLSLAGGPLEAQYF	TGTGCCAGCAGTTTGAGTCTAGCGGGCGGGCCGTTGGAGGCCCAGTACTTC
many	TRBD1	TRBV7-2	TRBJ2-3	CASSPGQGPDTQYF	TGTGCCAGCAGTCCGGGACAGGGGCCAGATACGCAGTATTTT
many	NA	TRBV11-2	TRBJ2-1	CASSSKGEQFF	TGTGCCAGCAGCTCTAAGGGTGAGCAGTTCTTC
many	NA	TRBV25-1	TRBJ2-3	CASSEVRGTSTDTQYF	TGTGCCAGCAGTGAAGTCCGCGGGACTAGCACAGATACGCAGTATTTT
NA	NA	TRBV24-1	TRBJ2-7	CATSDGTRDNEWQYF	TGTGCCACCAGTGATGGGACTCGGGACAATGAGTGGCAGTACTTC
once	TRBD2	TRBV7-6	TRBJ2-5	CASSLGTSGIQETQYF	TGTGCCAGCAGCTTGGGGACTAGCGGGATCCAAGAGACCCAGTACTTC
NA	NA	TRBV12-3/TRBV12-4	TRBJ2-5	CASIKLGLGEETQYF	TGTGCCAGCATCAAATTAGGTCTAGGGGAAGAGACCCAGTACTTC
many	NA	TRBV6-5	TRBJ2-7	CASSQRGGEQYF	TGCGCCAGCAGCCAGAGGGGTGGAGAGCAGTACTTC
few	TRBD2	TRBV3-1	TRBJ2-5	CASSQEGTSERETQYF	TGTGCCAGCAGCCAAGAGGGGACTAGCGAACGTGAGACCCAGTACTTC
NA	NA	TRBV20-1	TRBJ1-2	CSARSQTVSYGYTF	TGCAGTGCTAGATCCCAGACAGTTAGCTATGGCTACACCTTC
NA	NA	TRBV15	TRBJ1-2	CATSRDRGWLSDGYTF	TGTGCCACCAGCAGAGACAGGGGCTGGCTTTCGGATGGCTACACCTTC
NA	NA	TRBV4-1	TRBJ2-3	CASSPLGLAPKVHTDTQYF	TGCGCCAGCAGCCCCCTTGGACTGGCCCCCAAAGTCCACACAGATACGCAGTATTTT
NA	TRBD1	TRBV29-1	TRBJ2-3	CSVDRRTGGVETDTQYF	TGCAGCGTTGACCGGCGGACAGGGGGGGTTGAGACAGATACGCAGTATTTT